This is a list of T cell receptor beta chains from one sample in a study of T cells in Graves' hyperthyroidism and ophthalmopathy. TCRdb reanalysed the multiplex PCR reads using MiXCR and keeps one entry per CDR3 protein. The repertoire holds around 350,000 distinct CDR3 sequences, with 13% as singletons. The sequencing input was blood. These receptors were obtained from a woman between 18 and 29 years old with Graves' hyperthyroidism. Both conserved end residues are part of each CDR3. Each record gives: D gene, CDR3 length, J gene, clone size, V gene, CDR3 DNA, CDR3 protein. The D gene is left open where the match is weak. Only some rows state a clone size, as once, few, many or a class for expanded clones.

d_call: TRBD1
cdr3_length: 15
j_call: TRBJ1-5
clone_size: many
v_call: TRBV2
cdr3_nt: TGTGCCAGCAGTGAAGACAGGGGATTCGGGCAGCCCCAGCATTTT
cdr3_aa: CASSEDRGFGQPQHF

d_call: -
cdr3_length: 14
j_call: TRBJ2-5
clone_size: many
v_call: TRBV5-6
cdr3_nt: TGTGCCAGCAGCTTGTTAGGGGGGTGGGAGACCCAGTACTTC
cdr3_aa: CASSLLGGWETQYF

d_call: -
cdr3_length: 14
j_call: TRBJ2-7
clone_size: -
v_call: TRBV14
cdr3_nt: TGTGCCAGCAGCCAACAGGGTAGCTCCTACGAGCAGTACTTC
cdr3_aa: CASSQQGSSYEQYF

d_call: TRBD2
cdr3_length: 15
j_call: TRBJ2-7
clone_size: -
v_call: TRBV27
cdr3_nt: TGTGCCAGCAGTTTGGGAGTAGCGGGCACTAACGAGCAGTACTTC
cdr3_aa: CASSLGVAGTNEQYF

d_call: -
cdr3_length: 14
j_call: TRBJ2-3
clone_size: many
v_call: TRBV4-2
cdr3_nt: TGTGCCAGCAGCCAAGCAGGGCCAGGGGGGACGCAGTATTTT
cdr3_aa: CASSQAGPGGTQYF

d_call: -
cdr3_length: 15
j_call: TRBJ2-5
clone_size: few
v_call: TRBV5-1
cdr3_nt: TGCGCCAGCAGCCAAAACACAGGGCGGGGGGAGACCCAGTACTTC
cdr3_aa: CASSQNTGRGETQYF

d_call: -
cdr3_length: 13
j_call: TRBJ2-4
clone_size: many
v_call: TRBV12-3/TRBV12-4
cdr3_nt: TGTGCCAGCAGCTTAGATTCCAAAAACATTCAGTACTTC
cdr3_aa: CASSLDSKNIQYF

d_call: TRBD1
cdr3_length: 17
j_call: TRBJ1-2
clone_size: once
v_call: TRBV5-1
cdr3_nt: TGCGCCAGCAGGGCCCCAGAAGGGACAGCCTTCGGCTATGGCTACACCTTC
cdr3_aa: CASRAPEGTAFGYGYTF

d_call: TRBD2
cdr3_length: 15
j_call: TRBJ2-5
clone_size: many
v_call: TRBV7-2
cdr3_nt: TGTGCCAGCAGCTTACAGGCGGGGGGGGAAGAGACCCAGTACTTC
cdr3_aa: CASSLQAGGEETQYF

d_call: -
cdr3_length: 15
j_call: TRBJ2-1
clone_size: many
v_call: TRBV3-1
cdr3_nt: TGTGCCAGCACCAGCCGCCAGAGAGGGTACAATGAGCAGTTCTTC
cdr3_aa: CASTSRQRGYNEQFF

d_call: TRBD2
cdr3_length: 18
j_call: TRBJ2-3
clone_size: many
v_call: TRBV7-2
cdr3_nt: TGTGCCAGCAGCTTCAAGTTGACTCCGACTAGCTCCACAGATACGCAGTATTTT
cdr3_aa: CASSFKLTPTSSTDTQYF

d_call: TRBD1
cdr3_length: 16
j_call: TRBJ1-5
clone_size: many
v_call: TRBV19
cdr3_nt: TGTGCCAGTAGTATATCACAGGGGGCGCGCCGGCAGCCCCAGCATTTT
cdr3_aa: CASSISQGARRQPQHF

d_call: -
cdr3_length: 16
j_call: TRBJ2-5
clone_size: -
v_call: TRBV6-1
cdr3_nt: TGTGCCAGCAGCCCTGGGGGTAGCGGTTTCCAAGAGACCCAGTACTTC
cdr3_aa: CASSPGGSGFQETQYF

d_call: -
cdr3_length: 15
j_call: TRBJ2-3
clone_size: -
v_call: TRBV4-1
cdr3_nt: TGCGCCAGCACGTTTCTAGGCGGAAGCACAGATACGCAGTATTTT
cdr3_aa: CASTFLGGSTDTQYF

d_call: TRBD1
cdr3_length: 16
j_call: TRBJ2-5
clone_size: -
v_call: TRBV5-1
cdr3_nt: TGCGCCAGCAGCTTGGACGGACAGGGGAGGCAAGAGACCCAGTACTTC
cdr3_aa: CASSLDGQGRQETQYF

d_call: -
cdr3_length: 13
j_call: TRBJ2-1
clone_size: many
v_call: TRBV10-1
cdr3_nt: TGCGCCAGCAGTATCGGACTCAACAATGAGCAGTTCTTC
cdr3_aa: CASSIGLNNEQFF

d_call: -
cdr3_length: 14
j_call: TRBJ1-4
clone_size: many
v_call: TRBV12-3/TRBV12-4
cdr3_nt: TGTGCCAGCAGCCGGGGACGGACTAATGAAAAACTGTTTTTT
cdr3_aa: CASSRGRTNEKLFF

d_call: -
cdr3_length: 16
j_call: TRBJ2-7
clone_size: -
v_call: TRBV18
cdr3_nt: TGTGCCAGCTCACCACGGGACAGTAGCGGATATGGCGAGCAGTACTTC
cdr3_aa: CASSPRDSSGYGEQYF

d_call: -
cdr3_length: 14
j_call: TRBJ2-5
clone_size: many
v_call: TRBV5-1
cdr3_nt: TGCGCCAGCAGCTCCCGTCCCGAAAAAGAGACCCAGTACTTC
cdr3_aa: CASSSRPEKETQYF

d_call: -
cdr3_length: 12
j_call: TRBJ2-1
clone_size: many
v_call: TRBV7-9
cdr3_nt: TGTGCCAGCAGCCCCCAACCGAATGAGCAGTTCTTC
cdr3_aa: CASSPQPNEQFF

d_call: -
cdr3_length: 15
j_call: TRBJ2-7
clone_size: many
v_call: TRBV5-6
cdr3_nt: TGTGCCAGCAGCTTGGGGCAGGTAGTCTCCTACGAGCAGTACTTC
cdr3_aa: CASSLGQVVSYEQYF

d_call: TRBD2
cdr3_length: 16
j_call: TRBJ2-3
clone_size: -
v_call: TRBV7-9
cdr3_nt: TGTGCCAGCAGCTCGGGACTAGCGGGGAGCACAGATACGCAGTATTTT
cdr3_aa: CASSSGLAGSTDTQYF

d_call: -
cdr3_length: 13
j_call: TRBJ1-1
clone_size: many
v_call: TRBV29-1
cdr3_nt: TGCAGCGCCACCCCGCAGAGGAACACTGAAGCTTTCTTT
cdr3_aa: CSATPQRNTEAFF

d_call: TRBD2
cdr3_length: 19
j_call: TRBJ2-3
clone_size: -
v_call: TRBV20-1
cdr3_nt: TGCAGTGCTAGAGCTGGGACTAGCGGGAGTATTGAGGGCCCAGATACGCAGTATTTT
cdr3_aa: CSARAGTSGSIEGPDTQYF

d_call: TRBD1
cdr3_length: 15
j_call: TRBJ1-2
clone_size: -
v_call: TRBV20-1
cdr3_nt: TGCAGTGCTGTTATTGGACAGGGCCTTAACTATGGCTACACCTTC
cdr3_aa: CSAVIGQGLNYGYTF

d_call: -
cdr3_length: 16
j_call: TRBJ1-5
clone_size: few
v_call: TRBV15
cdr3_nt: TGTGCCACCAGCAGAGAAAGGGGGGGAAGCAATCAGCCCCAGCATTTT
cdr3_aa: CATSRERGGSNQPQHF

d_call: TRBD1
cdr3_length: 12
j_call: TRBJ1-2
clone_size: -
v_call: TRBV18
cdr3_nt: TGTGCCAGCTCACCCGACAGGGATGGCTACACCTTC
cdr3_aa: CASSPDRDGYTF

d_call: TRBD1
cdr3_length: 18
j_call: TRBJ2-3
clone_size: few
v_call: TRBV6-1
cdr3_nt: TGTGCCAGCAGTGAGACCCCGGGGGACAGGGACATCACAGATACGCAGTATTTT
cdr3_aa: CASSETPGDRDITDTQYF

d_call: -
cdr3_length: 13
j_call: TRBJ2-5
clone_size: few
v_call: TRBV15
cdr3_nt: TGTGCCACCGAAAGGACCCCGGGGGAAACCCAGTACTTC
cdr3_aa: CATERTPGETQYF

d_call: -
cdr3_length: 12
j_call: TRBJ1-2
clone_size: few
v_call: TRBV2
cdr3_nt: TGTGCCAGCAGAACAGGGTCGGAAGGCTACACCTTC
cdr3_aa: CASRTGSEGYTF

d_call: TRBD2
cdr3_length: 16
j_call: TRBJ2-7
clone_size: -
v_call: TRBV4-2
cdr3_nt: TGTGCCAGCAGCCAAGCCAGCGGGGGGCCCTCCTACGAGCAGTACTTC
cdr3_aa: CASSQASGGPSYEQYF

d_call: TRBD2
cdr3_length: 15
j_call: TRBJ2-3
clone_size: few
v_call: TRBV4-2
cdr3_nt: TGTGCCAGCAGCCAAGGCGGGAGGGCCCCAGATACGCAGTATTTT
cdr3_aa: CASSQGGRAPDTQYF

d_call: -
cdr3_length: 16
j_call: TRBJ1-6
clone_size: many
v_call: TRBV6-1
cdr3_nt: TGTGCCAGCAGACGCCAAAAGACGGGCCCAAATTCACCCCTCCACTTT
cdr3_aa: CASRRQKTGPNSPLHF

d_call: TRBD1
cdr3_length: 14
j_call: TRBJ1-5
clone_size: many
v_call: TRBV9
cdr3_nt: TGTGCCAGCAGCGTTTCCGACAGGGATCAGCCCCAGCATTTT
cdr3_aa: CASSVSDRDQPQHF

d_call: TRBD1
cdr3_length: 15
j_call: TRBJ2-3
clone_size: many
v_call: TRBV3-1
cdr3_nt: TGTGCCAGCAGCCATCCGGGACAGGGCACAGATACGCAGTATTTT
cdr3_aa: CASSHPGQGTDTQYF

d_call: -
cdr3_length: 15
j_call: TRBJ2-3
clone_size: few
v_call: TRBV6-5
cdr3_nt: TGTGCCAGCAGTTACTTCGGGCTCGGCACAGATACGCAGTATTTT
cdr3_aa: CASSYFGLGTDTQYF

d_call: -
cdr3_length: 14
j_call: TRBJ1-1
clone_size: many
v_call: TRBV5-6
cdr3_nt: TGTGCCAGCAGTACCTCCCCAGATCTGGGGGGAGCTTTCTTT
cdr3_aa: CASSTSPDLGGAFF

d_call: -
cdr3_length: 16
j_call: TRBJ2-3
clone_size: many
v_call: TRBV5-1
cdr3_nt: TGCGCCAGCAGCTTGGGACTCCCGTTTAGCACAGATACGCAGTATTTT
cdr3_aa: CASSLGLPFSTDTQYF

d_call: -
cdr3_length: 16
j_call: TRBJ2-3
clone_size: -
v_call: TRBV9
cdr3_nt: TGTGCCAGCAGTTACTCCCCAGCCCCATCGGGAGATACGCAGTATTTT
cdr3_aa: CASSYSPAPSGDTQYF